The entry below gives a single TCR beta chain sequence along with its context. Sequencing was performed with immunoSEQ multiplex PCR; in TCRdb, only in-frame clones are kept and a portion is missing. The sample shows about 100,000 clones, about 87% of them seen only once. CDR1 and CDR2 (germline): MDHEN, SYDVKM. Trimming removed 2 bases at V and 0 bases at J, with 11 bases between. The CDR3 runs to 15 residues. This entry is derived from a study of blood T cell repertoires in COVID-19. Material: peripheral blood. V gene TRBV28 combines with J gene TRBJ2-7; tentatively, D is TRBD2 (6 bases). The clonotype was recovered from a man over 45 with acute or convalescent COVID-19. CDR3 coding DNA: TGTGCCAGCAGTTTACTTGGCGGGGTCTCCTACGAGCAGTACTTC. Its translation is CASSLLGGVSYEQYF.